Listed here is a single TCR beta chain. Germline V CDR1 and CDR2: MNHNY, SVGAGI (reference sequence). The CDR3 has 16 amino acids. After removal of 6 bases from V and 4 bases from J, the junction contained 6 bases not matched to a gene. The entry originates in a study of radiation and T cells in renal cell carcinoma. Regarding treatment: treatment-naive control, cytoreductive nephrectomy. Data came from immunoSEQ multiplex PCR; TCRdb stores just in-frame clones and leaves some out. Among 14,000 to 15,000 clones listed, about two thirds were seen once. This chain joins TRBV6-6 and TRBJ2-1; TRBD2 aligns across 13 bases. The receptor's source is a man aged 55 to 70 with renal cell carcinoma. Source: tumor tissue, taken from a patient whose treatment was nephrectomy without radiotherapy. CDR3 sequence (DNA): TGTGCCAGCAGGCCCCGGACTAGCGGGAGATACAATGAGCAGTTCTTC. It translates to CASRPRTSGRYNEQFF.